Presented here are 21 T cell receptor beta chains from one specimen sequenced in a study of shared clonotypes between healthy human individuals. This table comes from immunoSEQ multiplex PCR, and its TCRdb copy is limited to in-frame clones, with some not included. This repertoire shows more than 550,000 clones, roughly 87% found once; its top ten account for 34%. Sequenced: memory CD8+ T cells from PBMCs. Regarding subset: CD45RO+ cells pooled with CCR7-negative TemRA cells. These receptors were obtained from a man aged 18-30 years in good health. Some clones in this sample may be carry-over from other donors' samples.

The gene calls are TRBV11-2 and TRBJ2-5; no clear D. The J call may be incorrect, as the DNA end agrees better with TRBJ2-7. Germline CDR1 SGHAT, CDR2 FQNNGV. The CDR3 has 12 amino acids. The CDR3 DNA reads TGTGCCAGCAGCCCGCGCCAATACGAGCAGTACTTC. As protein: CASSPRQYEQYF.

The chain employs TRBV27 and TRBJ2-7; 8 bases agree with TRBD1. The CDR3 runs 16 residues. V shed 0 bases, J shed 5 bases, and the junction held 9 bases outside the gene matches. The germline V gene encodes CDR1 MNHEY and CDR2 SMNVEV (reference sequence). CDR3 bases: TGTGCCAGCAGTTTATCCCAGGGGGCACTTCCTCACGAGCAGTACTTC. Encoded protein: CASSLSQGALPHEQYF.

CDR3 coding DNA: TGTGCCAGCAGTGTCAGGCAAAGCAATCAGCCCCAGCATTTT. Translating it yields CASSVRQSNQPQHF. The chain recombines TRBV6-1 with TRBJ1-5; no clear D gene. The CDR3 spans 14 residues. Germline V gene data show CDR1 as MNHNS and CDR2 as SASEGT. Trimming left V 4 bases short and J 1 base short, with 8 bases between.

The chain combines TRBV6-5 with TRBJ1-2, with TRBD1 as a possible D gene (5 bases). CDR1 is MNHEY and CDR2 is SVGAGI in the germline V gene. The V end lost 4 bases, the J end lost 4 bases, and 16 bases lay between the germline ends. The CDR3 runs 15 residues. CDR3 nucleotide sequence: TGTGCCAGCAGTTTCCCGGGACCGGTAATCTATGGCTACACCTTC. Its translation is CASSFPGPVIYGYTF.

This chain links TRBV27 with TRBJ2-7; no reliable D call. V was cut by 4 bases and J by 0 bases, with 7 bases left in between. The CDR3 is made up of 13 amino acids. Germline-derived CDR1 and CDR2 are MNHEY and SMNVEV (reference sequence). The CDR3 loop is CASSYSNSYEQYF. CDR3 sequence (DNA): TGTGCCAGCAGTTACTCTAACTCCTACGAGCAGTACTTC.

The count of this clone is one. CDR3 in amino acids: CASSQEVRVNPTGELFF. The CDR3 DNA reads as TGCGCCAGCAGCCAAGAGGTCAGGGTCAACCCCACCGGGGAGCTGTTTTTT. The rearrangement links TRBV4-3 to TRBJ2-2; TRBD1 might be the D (5 bases). The CDR3 runs 17 residues. V shed 0 bases and J shed 4 bases, with 15 bases lying between them. Per the germline V gene, CDR1 is LGHNA and CDR2 is YSLEER.

The chain recombines TRBV9 with TRBJ1-2; no clear D gene. Germline values: CDR1 SGDLS, CDR2 YYNGEE. V was clipped by 2 bases and J by 8 bases, with 13 bases between them. The CDR3 has 13 residues. CDR3: CASSVSGSWGYTF. The CDR3 bases are TGTGCCAGCAGCGTGAGTGGCTCTTGGGGCTACACCTTC. Full variable domain (remainder filled in from reference TRBV9 and TRBJ1-2): DSGVTQTPKHLITATGQRVTLRCSPRSGDLSVYWYQQSLDQGLQFLIQYYNGEERAKGNILERFSAQQFPDLHSELNLSSLELGDSALYFCASSVSGSWGYTFGSGTRLTVV.

Written as DNA, the CDR3 is TGCGCCAGCAGCTTGGAAATGGGACCGAGGGGCGGGGAGCTGTTTTTT. This codes for CASSLEMGPRGGELFF. The genes are TRBV5-1 and TRBJ2-2; D may match TRBD1 or TRBD2 (5 bases each). Trimming pared 0 bases from V and 7 bases from J, leaving 16 bases between. The germline V gene has CDR1 SGHRS and CDR2 YFSETQ. This CDR3 spans 16 amino acids. The complete variable domain, with remaining parts taken from reference TRBV5-1 and TRBJ2-2, reads KAGVTQTPRYLIKTRGQQVTLSCSPISGHRSVSWYQQTPGQGLQFLFEYFSETQRNKGNFPGRFSGRQFSNSRSEMNVSTLELGDSALYLCASSLEMGPRGGELFFGEGSRLTVL.

This clone was seen a single time. The chain has TRBV13 and TRBJ1-1; tentatively, D is TRBD1 (6 bases). The CDR3 covers 14 residues. Per the germline V gene, CDR1 is PRHDT and CDR2 is FYEKMQ (reference sequence). The V and J ends lost 4 bases and 4 bases respectively, with 13 bases between them. CDR3 nucleotide sequence: TGTGCCAGCAGCTCCCACACACAGGGCACTGAAGCTTTCTTT. Translating gives CASSSHTQGTEAFF. The whole variable domain, remainder taken from reference TRBV13 and TRBJ1-1, is AAGVIQSPRHLIKEKRETATLKCYPIPRHDTVYWYQQGPGQDPQFLISFYEKMQSDKGSIPDRFSAQQFSDYHSELNMSSLELGDSALYFCASSSHTQGTEAFFGQGTRLTVV.

The V gene is TRBV27, the J gene TRBJ1-4, with 10 bases identical to TRBD1. The V gene's germline CDR1 is MNHEY and CDR2 SMNVEV (reference sequence). With V trimmed by 3 bases and J by 0 bases, 7 bases remained unmatched. The CDR3 sequence is 18 residues long. The CDR3 coding sequence is TGTGCCAGCAGTTTTCGCGGACAGGGGGGCGCAACTAATGAAAAACTGTTTTTT. This sequence encodes CASSFRGQGGATNEKLFF. Supplemented by reference TRBV27 and TRBJ1-4, the full variable domain reads EAQVTQNPRYLITVTGKKLTVTCSQNMNHEYMSWYRQDPGLGLRQIYYSMNVEVTDKGDVPEGYKVSRKEKRNFPLILESPSPNQTSLYFCASSFRGQGGATNEKLFFGSGTQLSVL.

The chain employs TRBV7-9 and TRBJ1-1; D not resolved. Germline CDR1 and CDR2: SEHNR and FQNEAQ (reference sequence). The V gene lost 5 bases and the J gene lost 5 bases, with 12 bases spanning the gap. The CDR3 sequence is 13 residues long. The CDR3 reads CASSRIQMTEAFF. In nucleotides, the CDR3 is TGTGCCAGCAGCCGAATTCAGATGACTGAAGCTTTCTTT.

CDR3 DNA sequence: TGCGCCAGCAGGAGACAGGGGGTCGCCTACAATGAGCAGTTCTTC. Amino acids: CASRRQGVAYNEQFF. The rearrangement uses TRBV5-1 and TRBJ2-1; 9 bases align to TRBD1. The V segment lost 5 bases and the J segment 2 bases; nucleotides outside the gene matches: 5. The length of the CDR3 is 15 residues. Germline-derived CDR1 and CDR2 are SGHRS and YFSETQ. Combining the CDR3 with reference TRBV5-1 and TRBJ2-1 gives the whole variable domain KAGVTQTPRYLIKTRGQQVTLSCSPISGHRSVSWYQQTPGQGLQFLFEYFSETQRNKGNFPGRFSGRQFSNSRSEMNVSTLELGDSALYLCASRRQGVAYNEQFFGPGTRLTVL.

CDR3 loop: CASSIDPGVSNQPQHF. The DNA of the CDR3 is TGTGCCAGTAGTATAGATCCCGGGGTTAGCAATCAGCCCCAGCATTTT. V is TRBV19 and J is TRBJ1-5; D not resolved. CDR3 length: 16 amino acids. From germline, CDR1 is LNHDA and CDR2 SQIVND (reference sequence). Trimming shortened V by 0 bases and J by 0 bases, and 9 bases separated the two germline ends.

The rearrangement joins TRBV28 to TRBJ2-3; the D gene is possibly TRBD2 (5 bases). Trimming left V 9 bases short and J 7 bases short, with 14 bases between. The CDR3 extends over 12 amino acids. Germline lookup yields CDR1 MDHEN and CDR2 SYDVKM. DNA of the CDR3: TGTGCCAGTTGCAGCTTGGACTATACGCAGTATTTT. Translating gives CASCSLDYTQYF.

The genes are TRBV29-1 and TRBJ2-3, with no clear D. Trimming removed 5 bases at V and 6 bases at J, with 12 bases between. The CDR3 runs 12 residues. Germline V gene lookup returns CDR1 SQVTM and CDR2 ANQGSEA. The CDR3 bases are TGCAGCGTTCCGGATTTCCGCGATACGCAGTATTTT. It is translated as CSVPDFRDTQYF.

This chain connects TRBV4-2 to TRBJ2-1; TRBD2 agrees at 11 bases. In germline, CDR1 is LGHNA, CDR2 YNFKEQ. This CDR3 is built from 13 residues. Germline trimming cut 6 bases from V and 5 bases from J; bases unmatched to any gene: 0. The CDR3 is CASRLAGDNEQFF. In DNA, the CDR3 is TGTGCCAGCAGACTAGCGGGGGACAATGAGCAGTTCTTC.

This clone was seen just once. The V and J genes are TRBV5-1 and TRBJ2-2; 7 bases align to TRBD1. The CDR3 totals 15 residues. The trim removed 3 bases at V and 4 bases at J, leaving 6 bases unmatched. Germline assignment: CDR1 SGHRS and CDR2 YFSETQ. The CDR3 bases are TGCGCCAGCAGCTCTCCGGGACAGCCCACCGGGGAGCTGTTTTTT. Protein: CASSSPGQPTGELFF.

This sequence joins TRBV25-1 and TRBJ2-5; D not certain. The germline CDR1 and CDR2 sequences are MGHDK and SYGVNS. The CDR3 is 12 residues long. V lost 5 bases to trimming and J lost 4 bases, with 8 bases between them. CDR3 sequence reads: CASSPGAETQYF. The CDR3 DNA follows: TGTGCCAGCAGTCCGGGTGCAGAGACCCAGTACTTC.

This chain joins TRBV28 and TRBJ2-6; D may be TRBD2 (6 bases). V gave up 2 bases and J gave up 0 bases, with 17 bases separating them. Per germline, CDR1 MDHEN and CDR2 SYDVKM. The CDR3 loop spans 19 amino acids. Here the CDR3 DNA reads TGTGCCAGCAGTTTAAAGTATGCGGGATACTACTCTGGGGCCAACGTCCTGACTTTC. This translates into CASSLKYAGYYSGANVLTF.

The rearrangement uses TRBV2 and TRBJ2-2, with D uncertain. Germline-derived CDR1 and CDR2 are SNHLY and FYNNEI. CDR3 size: 13 residues. V was cut by 0 bases and J by 8 bases, with 7 bases left in between. DNA of the CDR3: TGTGCCAGCAGTGAAGCGGGATGGGGGGAGCTGTTTTTT. This translates into CASSEAGWGELFF.

This sequence joins TRBV19 and TRBJ2-1; 7 nucleotides agree with TRBD2. This CDR3 has 15 amino acids. Per germline, CDR1 LNHDA and CDR2 SQIVND (reference sequence). J lost 7 bases, V lost 3 bases, and 9 bases had no gene match. The CDR3 DNA is TGTGCCAGTAGTATTATGGGGGAGGGCAGAAATGAGCAGTTCTTC. Translating gives CASSIMGEGRNEQFF.